This T cell receptor (beta chain) is drawn from a study of cytomegalovirus exposure and HLA in healthy donors. The CDR3 is 16 residues long. Germline-derived CDR1 and CDR2 are SGHTA and FQGTGA. Trimming cost V 5 bases and J 2 bases; bases outside gene matches: 4. Study conclusions and caveats: Among TCR beta chains of equal frequency, HLA-associated ones were more clonally expanded in a later analysis. The study designated 150 to 200 TCR beta chains cytomegalovirus-associated.

Points on this clone: As yet, its antigen is unknown.

The PCR employed 60 Vbeta primers together with 13 Jbeta primers. Clones were sequenced by immunoSEQ multiplex PCR, and TCRdb holds only the in-frame ones, with some missing. This listing includes approximately 110,000 clones. The chain couples TRBV7-3 to TRBJ2-6, with 9 bases aligning to TRBD1. The sequencing sample was made of PBMCs. This TCR derives from a man aged 35-49 years in good health and CMV-seronegative. The CDR3 DNA reads as TGTGCCAGCAGCACCACAGGGGGCGCTGGGGCCAACGTCCTGACTTTC. Translation gives CASSTTGGAGANVLTF.